This T cell receptor beta chain was sequenced in a study of cytomegalovirus exposure and HLA in healthy donors (dated by TCRdb to 2016 to 2017). Regarding the complete study: According to a later analysis, one platform produced both the roughly 120 validation repertoires and the 670 or so repertoires of the first cohort. To predict cytomegalovirus infection status, the study brought together high-throughput TCR immunosequencing, statistical association of individual TCRs with disease status, and machine learning. The aim of the study was to test whether cataloging public T cell receptors could identify signatures of past pathogen exposure. In addition to the first cohort of 666 subjects, a separate validation cohort of 120 different subjects was used.

Libraries were built with the immunoSEQ multiplex PCR assay. The source study handled its data this way. A statistical classification framework was built for diagnosing cytomegalovirus status from the catalog of TCR beta chain sequences. TCRdb holds this immuneACCESS table with in-frame rearrangements only. Some clones are missing; in checked studies, unresolved V genes explain under half, and the rest has no known cause. The D gene and trimming were derived from the DNA, and the V and J assignments and clone size from that table. For this sample there are 250,000 or so clones; more than 85% appear just once. More than 10% of the sample comes from the top ten. On this clone: No antigen is known for it. Base qualities are missing; no much larger clone stands one base away.

General findings and caveats noted by the study authors: According to the authors, the approach could potentially be generalized to other disease states and immunological phenotypes. A total of 164 TCR beta chains were listed by the study as associated with cytomegalovirus. A later analysis had no HLA typing for the validation cohort, so co-occurrence there was scored across all 120 or so repertoires. In a later analysis, TCRs clustered in the first cohort were found to also tend to co-occur in the roughly 130 validation repertoires, with about 94% of cluster scores above 0. Across donors, most TCR sequences were observed very rarely, whereas some public TCRs were present in many individuals. The classifier was reported to diagnose cytomegalovirus status with high specificity and sensitivity in both the original cohort and the validation cohort. Three of the identified cytomegalovirus-associated TCR beta chains were confirmed in vitro to be specific for cytomegalovirus antigens.

The donors belonged to the validation cohort of over a hundred subjects, which was separate from the roughly 700-subject first cohort. Looking up the germline V gene (reference sequence) yields CDR1 LNHDA and CDR2 SQIVND. V trim: 6 bases; J trim: 0 bases; unmatched bases: 4. The CDR3 spans 15 residues, from the cysteine through the phenylalanine. Only the CDR3 portion is preserved as DNA: 45 bases, with reading frame beginning at the first base. The V gene is TRBV19 and the J gene is TRBJ2-4, and 8 junctional nucleotides match TRBD1. The sequenced sample was PBMCs. This sequence was found in a man aged 18 to 30 in good health and CMV-seropositive. This receptor carries the CDR3 CASSTGGLAKNIQYF. The DNA reads as follows: TGTGCCAGTAGCACAGGGGGGTTAGCCAAAAACATTCAGTACTTC.